The 30 T cell receptor beta chains presented below share a single source sample, sequenced in a study of blood T cells in healthy people across ages. Together with a sample-barcoded 5' primer, a J-beta primer mix was included in a second PCR lasting roughly 7 to 11 cycles. TCRdb independently ran MiXCR on the 5' RACE reads; one entry per CDR3 protein. The sample yields about 1.1 million distinct CDR3 sequences, around two fifths seen once. The sequenced material came from blood. These TCRs come from a man between 18 and 35 years old in good health.

The V call is TRBV6-5, the J call TRBJ1-1; no firm D call. CDR1 MNHEY and CDR2 SVGAGI come from the germline V gene. The V end was cut by 0 bases, the J end by 4 bases, with 9 bases between. CDR3 size: 14 residues. The CDR3 spells CASSYSHSGTEAFF. DNA of the CDR3: TGTGCCAGCAGTTACTCGCACAGCGGCACTGAAGCTTTCTTT.

The chain is built from TRBV29-1 and TRBJ1-1, with 8 bases lining up with TRBD1. Losses at the gene ends were 7 bases for V and 2 bases for J; bases not matched to a gene: 3. Looked up from germline, CDR1 is SQVTM and CDR2 is ANQGSEA. This CDR3 region has 12 residues. For the CDR3, the DNA is TGCAGCGGGGACAGGCAAAACACTGAAGCTTTCTTT. Amino acids: CSGDRQNTEAFF.

In this sample, this clonotype turned up a few times. The chain employs TRBV29-1 and TRBJ2-2; D remains unclear. V shed 4 bases and J shed 6 bases, with 9 bases lying between them. In germline, CDR1 is SQVTM, CDR2 ANQGSEA. The CDR3 spans 12 residues. CDR3: CSVVKGSGELFF. The CDR3 nucleotides are TGCAGCGTTGTAAAAGGCTCCGGGGAGCTGTTTTTT.

This clonotype was seen a handful of times. The chain uses TRBV12-3 or TRBV12-4 and TRBJ2-1; 7 nucleotides align to TRBD1. CDR3 size: 13 residues. The V gene end was trimmed by 4 bases and the J gene end by 8 bases; junction bases not matched to a gene: 5. The CDR3 is CASSYGDRDEQFF. The CDR3 nucleotides read TGTGCCAGCAGTTATGGGGACAGAGATGAGCAGTTCTTC.

Only a few counts were recorded for this clonotype. The chain is built from TRBV20-1 and TRBJ1-2, with 10 bases lining up with TRBD1. The V segment lost 3 bases and the J segment 2 bases; nucleotides outside the gene matches: 3. Germline loops: CDR1 DFQATT, CDR2 SNEGSKA (reference sequence). The CDR3 is 14 residues long. CDR3 nucleotides: TGCAGTGCTAGGGGGACAGGGGTCAACTATGGCTACACCTTC. Translated: CSARGTGVNYGYTF.

There are a few counts of this clonotype. The chain links TRBV3-1 to TRBJ1-2; no reliable D call. V was cut by 0 bases and J by 0 bases, with 11 bases left in between. This CDR3 is built from 16 residues. The V gene's germline CDR1 is LGHDT and CDR2 YNNKEL (reference sequence). In DNA, the CDR3 is TGTGCCAGCAGCCAAGATGGGAGGGCAGCTAACTATGGCTACACCTTC. It specifies CASSQDGRAANYGYTF. Looking up the rest from reference TRBV3-1 and TRBJ1-2 gives the full variable domain: DTAVSQTPKYLVTQMGNDKSIKCEQNLGHDTMYWYKQDSKKFLKIMFSYNNKELIINETVPNRFSPKSPDKAHLNLHINSLELGDSAVYFCASSQDGRAANYGYTFGSGTRLTVV.

This clonotype was seen just once. This chain uses TRBV29-1 with TRBJ2-1; D is unclear. The germline V gene has CDR1 SQVTM and CDR2 ANQGSEA. CDR3 size: 11 residues. Trimming shortened V by 3 bases and J by 10 bases, and 10 bases separated the two germline ends. This CDR3 is CSVDWRDEQFF. CDR3 in DNA: TGCAGCGTTGACTGGAGAGACGAGCAGTTCTTC.

This clonotype occurred a few times. The rearrangement links TRBV28 to TRBJ2-3, with TRBD1 matching 7 bases. The V segment lost 5 bases and the J segment 0 bases; nucleotides outside the gene matches: 8. CDR1 MDHEN and CDR2 SYDVKM come from the germline V gene. The CDR3 covers 16 residues. In DNA form, the CDR3 reads TGTGCCAGCAGTCGCCCGGGACAGTTAAGCACAGATACGCAGTATTTT. It translates to CASSRPGQLSTDTQYF. The complete variable domain, with remaining parts taken from reference TRBV28 and TRBJ2-3, reads DVKVTQSSRYLVKRTGEKVFLECVQDMDHENMFWYRQDPGLGLRLIYFSYDVKMKEKGDIPEGYSVSREKKERFSLILESASTNQTSMYLCASSRPGQLSTDTQYFGPGTRLTVL.

In its sample, this clonotype was seen a few times. V and J are TRBV7-9 and TRBJ2-4, with a weak D call TRBD2 (6 bases). The V end lost 3 bases, the J end lost 8 bases, and 17 bases lay between the germline ends. The CDR3 length is 15 residues. The germline CDR1 and CDR2 sequences are SEHNR and FQNEAQ (reference sequence). Here the CDR3 DNA reads TGTGCCAGCAGCTTGGGCCTCGGAGGGCCGGACATTCAGTACTTC. Protein product: CASSLGLGGPDIQYF.

This clonotype was detected a few times. Here the CDR3 reads CASTFSGGKHNEQFF. DNA of the CDR3: TGTGCCAGCACCTTTAGCGGGGGGAAGCACAATGAGCAGTTCTTC. V and J are TRBV3-1 and TRBJ2-1; 10 bases match TRBD2. The germline V gene encodes CDR1 LGHDT and CDR2 YNNKEL (reference sequence). This CDR3 has 15 residues. After removal of 7 bases from V and 5 bases from J, the junction contained 8 bases not matched to a gene.

The count of this clonotype is one. The chain joins TRBV7-9 to TRBJ1-6; 9 bases match TRBD1. Germline lookup yields CDR1 SEHNR and CDR2 FQNEAQ (reference sequence). The CDR3 is made up of 16 amino acids. V was clipped by 5 bases and J by 8 bases; unmatched bases: 10. The chain's CDR3 is CASSPPDRGPDSPLHF. As DNA, the CDR3 is TGTGCCAGCAGCCCACCGGACAGGGGACCCGATTCACCCCTCCACTTT.

Only a few counts were recorded for this clonotype. The rearrangement links TRBV20-1 to TRBJ2-1; D is perhaps TRBD2 (6 bases). The assigned J gene may be wrong: the sequence end matches TRBJ2-7 better. Germline V gene data show CDR1 as DFQATT and CDR2 as SNEGSKA (reference sequence). The CDR3 runs to 15 residues. The chain's CDR3 is CSATLGRGPYNEQYF. The DNA of the CDR3 is TGCAGTGCTACACTTGGGCGGGGCCCCTACAATGAGCAGTACTTC.

The rearrangement uses TRBV29-1 and TRBJ1-1, with D perhaps matching TRBD1 (5 bases). The germline V and J ends were trimmed by 8 bases and 4 bases, with 11 bases remaining between them. Per germline, CDR1 SQVTM and CDR2 ANQGSEA. CDR3 length: 11 amino acids. The CDR3, as DNA: TGCAGCCCAGGGAGGGGCACTGAAGCTTTCTTT. Residues: CSPGRGTEAFF.

This clonotype was seen a handful of times. The gene calls are TRBV6-2 or TRBV6-3 and TRBJ1-6, with D possibly TRBD1 on 5 matching bases. V dropped 2 bases and J dropped 7 bases, with 12 bases sitting between them. The germline V gene encodes CDR1 MNHEY and CDR2 SVGEGT. This CDR3 has 15 residues. DNA for the CDR3: TGTGCCAGCAGTTACCCGGACATCCGCAATTCACCCCTCCACTTT. Residues: CASSYPDIRNSPLHF.

CDR3 in DNA: TGTGCCAGCAGTGCTGGGACGGTCCCGAACACTGAAGCTTTCTTT. Translated: CASSAGTVPNTEAFF. V is TRBV25-1 and J is TRBJ1-1; the D gene is possibly TRBD1 (5 bases). Germline V lookup: CDR1 MGHDK, CDR2 SYGVNS. The CDR3 loop spans 15 amino acids. V was clipped by 4 bases and J by 1 base, with 13 bases between them.

A remark on this clonotype: A read error may account for a junction end that differs from germline. The rearrangement joins TRBV3-1 to TRBJ1-1; a possible D gene is TRBD1 (5 bases). In germline, CDR1 is LGHDT, CDR2 YNNKEL (reference sequence). CDR3 size: 14 residues. The CDR3 nucleotides read TGTGCCAGTAGCCAAGATGCCAGGGTCACTGAAGCTTTCTTT. Protein sequence: CASSQDARVTEAFF.

In this sample, this clonotype turned up a few times. The chain has TRBV24-1 and TRBJ2-1, with 8 bases matching TRBD1. The V and J ends lost 4 bases and 8 bases, in that order; junction bases with no gene match: 9. This CDR3 has 15 residues. Germline CDR1 KGHDR, CDR2 SFDVKD. In DNA form, the CDR3 reads TGTGCCACCAGTGACTCCAGGACAGGGTTCGATGAGCAGTTCTTC. Amino acids: CATSDSRTGFDEQFF.

The chain employs TRBV28 and TRBJ1-1, with D hard to call. Germline V gene sequence: CDR1 MDHEN, CDR2 SYDVKM. V shed 5 bases and J shed 4 bases, with 11 bases lying between them. The CDR3 has 13 amino acids. The chain's CDR3 is CASSASLGTEAFF. CDR3 nucleotides: TGTGCCAGCAGTGCTTCCCTGGGCACTGAAGCTTTCTTT.

The chain employs TRBV27 and TRBJ2-3, with D perhaps being TRBD1 or TRBD2 (5 bases each). This CDR3 is 15 amino acids long. The V gene's germline CDR1 is MNHEY and CDR2 SMNVEV (reference sequence). V was cut by 6 bases and J by 4 bases, with 17 bases left in between. CDR3 loop: CASSPMGVAPDTQYF. The CDR3 DNA reads TGTGCCAGCAGCCCTATGGGGGTAGCCCCAGATACGCAGTATTTT.

This clonotype was seen ten or more times. The chain recombines TRBV12-3 or TRBV12-4 with TRBJ1-2; D is unclear. The CDR3 consists of 11 residues. Trimming pared 6 bases from V and 2 bases from J, leaving 4 bases between. The CDR3 DNA sequence: TGTGCCAGCAGCTTAAACTATGGCTACACCTTC. It encodes CASSLNYGYTF.

This clonotype was seen a few times. This rearrangement joins TRBV20-1 to TRBJ2-7; D gene ambiguous. Gene TRBJ2-5 matches the end of the DNA better, so the J call may be wrong. The CDR3 is 11 amino acids. Germline V CDR1 and CDR2: DFQATT, SNEGSKA (reference sequence). CDR3 sequence: CSANPQETQYF. The CDR3 nucleotides are TGCAGTGCTAACCCCCAAGAGACCCAGTACTTC.

This chain links TRBV6-5 with TRBJ1-1; possibly TRBD1 for D (5 bases). The CDR3 totals 15 residues. Germline-derived CDR1 and CDR2 are MNHEY and SVGAGI. V lost 5 bases, J lost 3 bases, and 16 bases lay in between. CDR3 coding DNA: TGTGCCAGCAGTGGCGGAGGGCAGGGAGACACTGAAGCTTTCTTT. Translating gives CASSGGGQGDTEAFF.

This clonotype turned up a few times. CDR3: CASSLDRDTNEKLFF. Written as DNA, the CDR3 is TGTGCCAGCAGCCTGGACCGGGACACTAATGAAAAACTGTTTTTT. The chain employs TRBV11-2 and TRBJ1-4; D is perhaps TRBD1 (5 bases). Looked up from germline, CDR1 is SGHAT and CDR2 is FQNNGV. V lost 5 bases to trimming and J lost 2 bases, with 12 bases between them. This CDR3 has 15 residues.

The chain couples TRBV4-1 to TRBJ2-1, with a weak D call TRBD1 (6 bases). V lost 3 bases to trimming and J lost 1 base, with 7 bases between them. There are 14 residues in the CDR3. CDR1 MGHRA and CDR2 YSYEKL come from the germline V gene. CDR3 sequence (DNA): TGCGCCAGCAGCCACGGACAGTCCTACAATGAGCAGTTCTTC. Protein sequence: CASSHGQSYNEQFF.

This clonotype was found a few times. The rearrangement uses TRBV4-3 and TRBJ1-2, with unresolved D. Per germline, CDR1 LGHNA and CDR2 YSLEER. The CDR3 length is 16 residues. Between the trimmed V and J ends, which lost 0 bases and 8 bases, there was a span of 19 bases. The CDR3 loop is CASSQDHASGQWGYTF. The DNA of the CDR3 is TGCGCCAGCAGCCAAGATCATGCGTCCGGTCAGTGGGGCTACACCTTC.

The rearrangement uses TRBV25-1 and TRBJ1-2; D is unresolved. The CDR3 is 14 residues long. Trimming took 3 bases from V and 3 from J, leaving 11 bases between them. Germline CDR1 MGHDK, CDR2 SYGVNS. CDR3 residues: CASSDEVEHYGYTF. The DNA for the CDR3 is TGTGCCAGCAGTGATGAGGTGGAACACTATGGCTACACCTTC.

The genes are TRBV20-1 and TRBJ2-7, with 13 positions matching TRBD2. The CDR3 spans 19 residues. V shed 3 bases and J 7 bases; nucleotides not matched to a gene: 21. Germline V CDR1 and CDR2: DFQATT, SNEGSKA (reference sequence). CDR3 region: CSARRTSGGAWVSYNEQYF. DNA of the CDR3: TGCAGTGCTAGGCGTACTAGCGGGGGGGCCTGGGTCTCCTACAATGAGCAGTACTTC.

The rearrangement links TRBV19 to TRBJ2-1, with D possibly TRBD2 on 5 matching bases. The CDR3 contains 15 residues. Germline CDR1 and CDR2: LNHDA and SQIVND (reference sequence). V was pared by 2 bases and J by 2 bases, with 10 bases between. For the CDR3, the DNA is TGTGCCAGTAGTATACAAGGGAGCCCCTACAATGAGCAGTTCTTC. Translated: CASSIQGSPYNEQFF. Together with reference TRBV19 and TRBJ2-1, the CDR3 gives the full variable domain: DGGITQSPKYLFRKEGQNVTLSCEQNLNHDAMYWYRQDPGQGLRLIYYSQIVNDFQKGDIAEGYSVSREKKESFPLTVTSAQKNPTAFYLCASSIQGSPYNEQFFGPGTRLTVL.

This clonotype was observed many times. V is TRBV7-2 and J is TRBJ2-3; D gene unclear. The CDR3 extends over 15 amino acids. CDR1 is SGHTA and CDR2 is FQGNSA in the germline V gene. Trimming left V 0 bases short and J 4 bases short, with 11 bases between. CDR3 in DNA: TGTGCCAGCAGCTTAGCGTCCGCGGTCGCAGATACGCAGTATTTT. It specifies CASSLASAVADTQYF.

This clonotype was seen more than once but under ten times. The chain couples TRBV27 to TRBJ1-1; 9 positions agree with TRBD1. Per the germline V gene, CDR1 is MNHEY and CDR2 is SMNVEV (reference sequence). V lost 3 bases to trimming and J lost 11 bases; unmatched junction nucleotides: 19. This CDR3 is built from 17 residues. The chain's CDR3 is CASSFEGGQGGRKPAFF. The CDR3 coding sequence is TGTGCCAGCAGTTTCGAGGGGGGACAGGGAGGTAGGAAACCGGCTTTCTTT.